The text below deals with one TCR beta chain. The antigen it binds to is not known. Per-nucleotide qualities are absent, and no much larger clonotype sits a single base away. The sample originates from a study of T cell repertoires in cytomegalovirus infection (dated by TCRdb to the late 2010s). Regarding the complete study: Recently identified HLA-C-restricted CMV epitopes, whose presentation resists viral immunomodulation, were targeted by peptide stimulations together with well-studied HLA-B-restricted epitopes. Because public TCR beta signatures pointed to carriage of CMV infection together with the matching HLA type, the HLA type of each donor mattered for the analysis.

Explained via the paper, the treatment or condition label denotes: in vitro stimulation with specific CMV peptide epitopes to enrich CMV-specific T cells. The sequencer listed for this sample is Illumina HiSeq 1500. In-frame beta chains were kept once TCRdb had trimmed the public reads at Q25 with fastp and called clones with MiXCR. Each CDR3 protein appears once, grouped with its most common genes and DNA. For this sample the table gives 300,000 to 400,000 distinct CDR3 sequences, of which almost 30% were detected only once. The biggest ten clones account for approximately 20% of the sample. What the authors observed across the whole study: The ex vivo response was dominated by HLA-C-restricted CMV-specific TCR beta clonotypes, which also provided the single most frequent clonotype in two of eight donors. Cumulative frequency of public TCR beta family members discriminated carriers of CMV infection plus the relevant HLA type in this cohort and an independent roughly 340-donor cohort.

This clonotype was sampled from a human donor in good health (CMV status not recorded). Some clones in this sample may be carry-over from other donors' samples. Sample: cultured PBMCs, taken from culture after CMV antigen stimulation.

DNA sequence: TGTGCCAGCAGTCCAACCTTTAGGACAGGGGGGAGCACTGAAGCTTTCTTT. This gives the protein CASSPTFRTGGSTEAFF. The rearrangement joined TRBV12-3 or TRBV12-4 to TRBJ1-1; 10 of the junction bases match TRBD1. V trim: 5 bases; J trim: 4 bases; unmatched bases: 13. Including the terminal cysteine and phenylalanine, the CDR3 comprises 17 residues. Only CDR3 DNA remains: 51 bases, in frame from the first base.